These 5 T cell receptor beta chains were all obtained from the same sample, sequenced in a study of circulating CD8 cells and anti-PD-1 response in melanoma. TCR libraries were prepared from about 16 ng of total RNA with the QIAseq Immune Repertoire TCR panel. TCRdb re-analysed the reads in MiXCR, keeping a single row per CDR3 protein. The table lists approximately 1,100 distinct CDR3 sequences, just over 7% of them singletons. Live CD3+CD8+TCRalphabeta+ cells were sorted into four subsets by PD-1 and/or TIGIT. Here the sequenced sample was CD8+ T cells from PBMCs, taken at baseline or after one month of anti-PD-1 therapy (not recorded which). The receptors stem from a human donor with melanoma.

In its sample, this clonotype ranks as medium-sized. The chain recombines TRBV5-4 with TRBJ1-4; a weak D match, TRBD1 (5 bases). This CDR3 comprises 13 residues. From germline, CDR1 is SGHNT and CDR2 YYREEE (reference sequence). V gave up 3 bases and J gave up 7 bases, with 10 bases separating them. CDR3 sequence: CASSSDGGEKLFF. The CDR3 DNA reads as TGTGCCAGCAGCTCTGACGGGGGTGAAAAACTGTTTTTT.

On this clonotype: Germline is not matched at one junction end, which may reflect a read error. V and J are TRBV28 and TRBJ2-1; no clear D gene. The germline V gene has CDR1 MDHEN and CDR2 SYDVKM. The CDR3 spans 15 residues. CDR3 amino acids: CASSQTTRAHNEQLF. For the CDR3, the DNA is TGTGCCAGCAGCCAAACGACCCGGGCACACAATGAGCAGCTCTTC.

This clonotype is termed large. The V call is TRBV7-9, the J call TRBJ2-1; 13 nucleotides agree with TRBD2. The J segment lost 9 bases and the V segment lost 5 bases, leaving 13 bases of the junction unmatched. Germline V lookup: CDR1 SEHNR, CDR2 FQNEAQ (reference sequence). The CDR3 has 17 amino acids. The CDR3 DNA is TGTGCCAGCAGCCACCCTCGCGGGACTAGCGGGGTGGGTGAGCAGTTCTTC. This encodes CASSHPRGTSGVGEQFF.

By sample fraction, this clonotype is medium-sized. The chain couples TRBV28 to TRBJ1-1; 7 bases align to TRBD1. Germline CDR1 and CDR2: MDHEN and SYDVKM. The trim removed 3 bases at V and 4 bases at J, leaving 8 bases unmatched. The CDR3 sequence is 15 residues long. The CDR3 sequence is CASSFRPGGSTEAFF. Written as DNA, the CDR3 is TGTGCCAGCAGTTTTCGGCCAGGGGGGAGCACTGAAGCTTTCTTT.

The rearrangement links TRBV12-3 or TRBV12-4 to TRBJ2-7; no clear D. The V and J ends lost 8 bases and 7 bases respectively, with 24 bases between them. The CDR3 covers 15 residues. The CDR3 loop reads CASGFPGGNVREQYF. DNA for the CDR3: TGTGCCAGCGGGTTTCCGGGTGGTAATGTTAGAGAGCAGTACTTC.